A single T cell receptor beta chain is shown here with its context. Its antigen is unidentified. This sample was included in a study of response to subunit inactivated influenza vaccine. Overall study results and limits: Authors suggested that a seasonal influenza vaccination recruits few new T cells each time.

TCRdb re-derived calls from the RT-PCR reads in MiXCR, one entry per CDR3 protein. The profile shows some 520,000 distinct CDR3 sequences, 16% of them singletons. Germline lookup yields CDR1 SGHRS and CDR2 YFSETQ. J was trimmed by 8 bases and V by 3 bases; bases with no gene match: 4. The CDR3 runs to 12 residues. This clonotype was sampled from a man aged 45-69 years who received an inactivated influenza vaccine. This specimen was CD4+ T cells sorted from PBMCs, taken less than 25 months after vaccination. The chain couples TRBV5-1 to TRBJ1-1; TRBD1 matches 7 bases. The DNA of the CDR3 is TGCGCCAGCAGCTGGGAGACAGGGGAAGCTTTCTTT. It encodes CASSWETGEAFF.